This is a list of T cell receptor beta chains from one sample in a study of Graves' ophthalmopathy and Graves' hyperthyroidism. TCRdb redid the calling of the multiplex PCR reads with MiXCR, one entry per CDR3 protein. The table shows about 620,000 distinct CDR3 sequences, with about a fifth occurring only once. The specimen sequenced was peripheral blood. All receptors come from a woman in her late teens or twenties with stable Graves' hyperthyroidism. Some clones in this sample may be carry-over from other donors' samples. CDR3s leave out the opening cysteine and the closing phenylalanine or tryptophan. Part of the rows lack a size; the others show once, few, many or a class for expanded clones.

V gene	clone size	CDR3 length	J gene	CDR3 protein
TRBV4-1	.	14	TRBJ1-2	ASSQDYHAGVYGYT
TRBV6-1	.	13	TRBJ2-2	ASSRLAEPTGELF
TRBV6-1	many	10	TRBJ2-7	ASREGAREQY
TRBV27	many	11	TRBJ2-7	ATVGDRDNEQY
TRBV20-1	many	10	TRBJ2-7	SARVGSLEQY
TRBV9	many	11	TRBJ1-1	ASSVAGHTEAF
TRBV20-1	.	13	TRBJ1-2	SARAWQGALNGYT
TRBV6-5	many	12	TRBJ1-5	ASSWSAGTQPQH
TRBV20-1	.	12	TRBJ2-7	SARVASKNYEQY
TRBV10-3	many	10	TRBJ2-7	AISESSYEQY
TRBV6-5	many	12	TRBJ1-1	ASSSFRGAHEAF